This T cell receptor beta chain is from a study of T cells in narcolepsy. Findings and limits, study-wide: Blood of same and different patients, but not healthy controls, reportedly held recurring autoreactive clonotypes.

Per germline, CDR1 SGHTA and CDR2 FQGNSA. Trimming removed 4 bases from V and 7 bases from J; junction bases left unmatched: 12. This CDR3 has 16 residues. Produced via immunoSEQ multiplex PCR; TCRdb's table is partial and in-frame only. The sample has about 21,000 clones, about 91% seen once. For this clone: The antigen remains unidentified.

Sequencing was carried out using CD45RA- memory CD4+ T cells from PBMCs. The TCR originated in a human donor with narcolepsy. The genes are TRBV7-2 and TRBJ2-3; TRBD1 matches at 9 bases. The chain's CDR3 is CASSSQGQGRTYTQYF. Here the CDR3 DNA reads TGTGCCAGCAGCTCACAAGGACAGGGGAGGACATATACGCAGTATTTT.